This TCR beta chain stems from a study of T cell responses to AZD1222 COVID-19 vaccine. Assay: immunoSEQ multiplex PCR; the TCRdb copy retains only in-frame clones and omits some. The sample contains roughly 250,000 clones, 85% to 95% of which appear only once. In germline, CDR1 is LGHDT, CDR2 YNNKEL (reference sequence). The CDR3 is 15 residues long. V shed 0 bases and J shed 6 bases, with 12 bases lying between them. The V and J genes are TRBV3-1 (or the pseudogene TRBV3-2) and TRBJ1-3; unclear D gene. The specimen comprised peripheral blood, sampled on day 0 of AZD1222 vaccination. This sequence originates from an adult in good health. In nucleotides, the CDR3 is TGTGCCAGCAGCCAAGACGGAATTTCGGCAAACACCATATATTTT. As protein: CASSQDGISANTIYF.